The 8 T cell receptor beta chains presented below share a single source sample, sequenced in a study of cytomegalovirus exposure and HLA in healthy donors. It was with 60 Vbeta and 13 Jbeta primers that the PCR ran. Sequencing used immunoSEQ multiplex PCR; TCRdb keeps in-frame clones, though not all of them. The sample has roughly 160,000 clones, just under 80% seen once. The material sequenced was PBMCs. The receptors were sampled from a woman aged 45 to 65 in good health and CMV-seronegative.

V usage is TRBV27 and J usage is TRBJ1-2, with 12 bases lining up with TRBD1. The trim removed 5 bases at V and 11 bases at J, leaving 24 bases unmatched. Germline V gene lookup returns CDR1 MNHEY and CDR2 SMNVEV (reference sequence). This CDR3 has 19 residues. The CDR3 here is CASSKEPPGQGATRGMYTF. DNA of the CDR3: TGTGCCAGCAGTAAGGAGCCGCCGGGACAGGGGGCAACTCGTGGGATGTACACCTTC.

This chain joins TRBV7-2 and TRBJ1-5; D is perhaps TRBD1 (6 bases). Germline CDR1 and CDR2: SGHTA and FQGNSA. Trimming shortened V by 0 bases and J by 6 bases, and 12 bases separated the two germline ends. There are 15 residues in the CDR3. CDR3 DNA sequence: TGTGCCAGCAGCTTAGCGCAGGGGAGCGGTCAGCCCCAGCATTTT. It translates to CASSLAQGSGQPQHF.

The chain has TRBV5-1 and TRBJ2-1; 9 nucleotides align to TRBD2. The CDR3 has 14 amino acids. CDR1 SGHRS and CDR2 YFSETQ come from the germline V gene. J gave up 8 bases and V 0 bases, and 3 bases lay outside the gene matches. CDR3 nucleotides: TGCGCCAGCAGCTTGGATAGCGGGAGCTATGAGCAGTTCTTC. Residues: CASSLDSGSYEQFF.

The chain employs TRBV28 and TRBJ1-2; D is undetermined. CDR1 and CDR2 from the germline V gene are MDHEN and SYDVKM. The CDR3 length is 12 residues. V gave up 7 bases and J gave up 2 bases, with 8 bases separating them. Here the CDR3 reads CASNEGNYGYTF. CDR3 in DNA: TGTGCCAGCAATGAGGGCAACTATGGCTACACCTTC.

V is TRBV28 and J is TRBJ2-5; 8 bases map to TRBD2. The CDR3 spans 14 residues. V shed 6 bases and J 3 bases; nucleotides not matched to a gene: 6. Germline V lookup: CDR1 MDHEN, CDR2 SYDVKM. CDR3 amino acids: CASRVSGVKETQYF. Written as DNA, the CDR3 is TGTGCCAGCAGGGTTAGCGGGGTTAAAGAGACCCAGTACTTC.

The gene calls are TRBV6-5 and TRBJ1-5, with D maybe TRBD1 (6 bases). Trimming removed 5 bases from V and 5 bases from J, with 13 bases in between. The germline CDR1 and CDR2 sequences are MNHEY and SVGAGI. The CDR3 contains 14 residues. The CDR3 here is CASSPGTLDQPQHF. The CDR3 DNA follows: TGTGCCAGCAGTCCCGGGACACTTGATCAGCCCCAGCATTTT.

The chain combines TRBV28 with TRBJ1-5, with D hard to call. Trimming shortened V by 7 bases and J by 7 bases, and 8 bases separated the two germline ends. Germline CDR1 reads MDHEN; CDR2 reads SYDVKM. This CDR3 is built from 11 residues. The CDR3 reads CASTSGQPQHF. The DNA for the CDR3 is TGTGCCAGCACCTCAGGCCAGCCCCAGCATTTT. The variable domain in full, completed from reference TRBV28 and TRBJ1-5, reads DVKVTQSSRYLVKRTGEKVFLECVQDMDHENMFWYRQDPGLGLRLIYFSYDVKMKEKGDIPEGYSVSREKKERFSLILESASTNQTSMYLCASTSGQPQHFGDGTRLSIL.

The chain links TRBV5-4 to TRBJ2-3; tentatively, D is TRBD1 (5 bases). This CDR3 comprises 13 residues. V dropped 5 bases and J dropped 2 bases, with 9 bases sitting between them. CDR1 is SGHNT, CDR2 YYREEE, per germline (reference sequence). The CDR3 bases are TGTGCCAGCAGTTTACAGGACACAGATACGCAGTATTTT. Translation: CASSLQDTDTQYF.